The 16 T cell receptor beta chains given below trace back to one sample, sequenced in a study of blood T cell repertoires in COVID-19 (dated by TCRdb to the early 2020s). Library construction relied on the immunoSEQ multiplex PCR assay. As stored in TCRdb, this immuneACCESS dataset retains in-frame rearrangements with V and J assigned. A fraction of the clones does not appear; measured against another copy, unresolved V genes explain less than half of the discrepancy, and the remainder lacks a known reason. For this sample the table gives 150,000 to 200,000 clones, of which more than 85% were detected only once. The ten largest make up around 0.99% of the sample. Sample: peripheral blood. These receptors originate from a man younger than 35 with acute or convalescent COVID-19.

The rearrangement uses TRBV7-2 and TRBJ1-5; no reliable D call. V lost 1 base to trimming and J lost 2 bases, with 9 bases between them. CDR1 is SGHTA, CDR2 FQGNSA, per germline. The CDR3 length is 15 residues. This CDR3 reads CASSLGYQGNQPQHF. CDR3 in DNA: TGTGCCAGCAGCTTAGGGTATCAGGGCAATCAGCCCCAGCATTTT.

The chain uses TRBV18 and TRBJ1-1; a weak D match, TRBD1 (6 bases). V was clipped by 6 bases and J by 7 bases, with 15 bases between them. Per germline, CDR1 KGHSH and CDR2 LQKENI. This CDR3 is 13 amino acids long. The CDR3, as DNA: TGTGCCAGCTCCGACCACGAAGGGGGTGAAGCTTTCTTT. This sequence encodes CASSDHEGGEAFF.

V and J are TRBV2 and TRBJ1-2, with TRBD1 identical over 8 bases. V was pared by 6 bases and J by 2 bases, with 2 bases of the junction left unmatched. CDR1 SNHLY and CDR2 FYNNEI come from the germline V gene. The CDR3 is 13 amino acids. This chain's CDR3 is CASRGQDNYGYTF. For the CDR3, the DNA is TGTGCCAGCAGGGGACAGGACAACTATGGCTACACCTTC.

This clone was observed a single time. CDR3 in DNA: TGTGCCAGCAGCCAGGGGCTTGGGGATGCTTTCTTT. Amino acid sequence: CASSQGLGDAFF. The chain is built from TRBV3-1 (or the pseudogene TRBV3-2) and TRBJ1-1, with a tentative D call TRBD1 (5 bases). The CDR3 is made up of 12 amino acids. Germline values: CDR1 LGHDT, CDR2 YNNKEL (reference sequence). The V end lost 3 bases, the J end lost 11 bases, and 13 bases lay between the germline ends.

V usage is TRBV6-1 and J usage is TRBJ2-7, with TRBD1 identical over 7 bases. After removal of 3 bases from V and 2 bases from J, the junction contained 4 bases not matched to a gene. The length of the CDR3 is 14 residues. In germline, CDR1 is MNHNS, CDR2 SASEGT. CDR3 in amino acids: CASSDTGAAYEQYV. CDR3 coding DNA: TGTGCCAGCAGTGACACAGGGGCGGCCTACGAGCAGTACGTC.

CDR3 bases: TGTGCCAGCAGCCAAGATCTTCGACAGGGGATATTAGGGGAGCTGTTTTTT. Protein product: CASSQDLRQGILGELFF. The genes are TRBV4-2 and TRBJ2-2; 8 bases map to TRBD1. The CDR3 extends over 17 amino acids. The junction had 11 bases not matched to a gene; V was cut back by 0 bases and J by 8 bases. CDR1 LGHNA and CDR2 YNFKEQ come from the germline V gene.

For this clone: At the DNA level, this CDR3 is encoded by other sequences in the same sample as well. The chain uses TRBV12-5 and TRBJ2-7, with 11 nucleotides matching TRBD1. CDR3 length: 18 residues. Per the germline V gene, CDR1 is LGHNT and CDR2 is FRNRAP. V gave up 1 base and J gave up 3 bases; unmatched junction bases: 11. The chain's CDR3 is CASGLETWTGTGGYEQYF. The CDR3 DNA reads TGTGCTAGTGGTTTGGAAACCTGGACGGGGACAGGGGGCTACGAGCAGTACTTC.

The V call is TRBV28, the J call TRBJ1-1, with 8 bases identical to TRBD1. The V gene end was trimmed by 5 bases and the J gene end by 3 bases; junction bases not matched to a gene: 5. Germline loops: CDR1 MDHEN, CDR2 SYDVKM. The CDR3 runs 14 residues. This chain's CDR3 is CASSITQGDTEAFF. CDR3 coding DNA: TGTGCCAGCAGTATAACACAGGGGGACACTGAAGCTTTCTTT.

This clone was counted a few times. V is TRBV30 and J is TRBJ1-2, with TRBD1 matching 7 bases. With 2 bases clipped from V and 1 base from J, the junction kept 1 base outside the gene matches. Germline V lookup: CDR1 GTSNPN, CDR2 SVGIG (reference sequence). The CDR3 sequence is 13 residues long. The DNA of the CDR3 is TGTGCCTGGAGTAGGGACAGTAACTATGGCTACACCTTC. It encodes CAWSRDSNYGYTF.

This CDR3 reads CAWSVTPTGTVNSPLHF. CDR3 bases: TGTGCCTGGAGTGTAACCCCCACCGGGACAGTCAATTCACCCCTCCACTTT. The chain uses TRBV30 and TRBJ1-6; 7 positions agree with TRBD1. CDR1 GTSNPN and CDR2 SVGIG come from the germline V gene (reference sequence). V lost 0 bases to trimming and J lost 7 bases; unmatched junction nucleotides: 12. The length of the CDR3 is 17 residues. The full variable domain, its missing parts supplied by reference TRBV30 and TRBJ1-6, is SQTIHQWPATLVQPVGSPLSLECTVEGTSNPNLYWYRQAAGRGLQLLFYSVGIGQISSEVPQNLSASRPQDRQFILSSKKLLLSDSGFYLCAWSVTPTGTVNSPLHFGNGTRLTVT.

V gene TRBV27 combines with J gene TRBJ1-2; 11 bases agree with TRBD1. Germline assignment: CDR1 MNHEY and CDR2 SMNVEV (reference sequence). The CDR3 sequence is 15 residues long. V lost 3 bases, J lost 4 bases, and 4 bases stayed unmatched. CDR3 loop: CASSLAGTGGYGYTF. The CDR3 DNA reads TGTGCCAGCAGTTTGGCCGGGACAGGGGGCTATGGCTACACCTTC.

The sample holds one count of this clone. This chain joins TRBV15 and TRBJ2-4, with 9 nucleotides matching TRBD1. This CDR3 is 15 amino acids long. The V gene's germline CDR1 is LNHNV and CDR2 YYDKDF (reference sequence). V gave up 3 bases and J gave up 3 bases; unmatched junction bases: 3. The CDR3 bases are TGTGCCACCAGCAGGGGACAGGGCCTCAAAAACATTCAGTACTTC. It codes for CATSRGQGLKNIQYF.

The J gene is TRBJ2-7, the V gene TRBV25-1, with D perhaps matching TRBD1 (6 bases). Trimming removed 8 bases at V and 1 base at J, with 9 bases between. The CDR3 is made up of 12 amino acids. The V gene's germline CDR1 is MGHDK and CDR2 SYGVNS. The CDR3 DNA reads as TGTGCCAGCTTAGGGGGTTCCTACGAGCAGTACTTC. Translated, it gives CASLGGSYEQYF.

This clone was found once. This chain links TRBV3-1 (or the pseudogene TRBV3-2) with TRBJ1-2; 8 nucleotides match TRBD1. This CDR3 has 19 residues. From germline, CDR1 is LGHDT and CDR2 YNNKEL (reference sequence). V dropped 0 bases and J dropped 4; count of bases not matched to a gene: 16. CDR3 coding DNA: TGTGCCAGCAGCCAAGATAAGAGACAGGGGCCTACAGTCGGCTATGGCTACACCTTC. Its translation: CASSQDKRQGPTVGYGYTF.

Turning to this clone: Distinct nucleotide sequences in the sample also encode this CDR3. V gene TRBV7-3 combines with J gene TRBJ2-3, with a possible D match to TRBD2 (5 bases). The CDR3 length is 14 residues. Trimming removed 4 bases from V and 2 bases from J, with 10 bases in between. Germline V gene lookup returns CDR1 SGHTA and CDR2 FQGTGA. As DNA, the CDR3 is TGTGCCAGCAGCTCCGGACTTCCCACAGATACGCAGTATTTT. Protein: CASSSGLPTDTQYF. The entire variable domain, with the rest obtained from reference TRBV7-3 and TRBJ2-3, is as follows: GAGVSQTPSNKVTEKGKYVELRCDPISGHTALYWYRQSLGQGPEFLIYFQGTGAADDSGLPNDRFFAVRPEGSVSTLKIQRTERGDSAVYLCASSSGLPTDTQYFGPGTRLTVL.

This clone came up a few times. The chain combines TRBV12-5 with TRBJ2-1; 7 bases align to TRBD1. V lost 7 bases, J lost 1 base, and 4 bases stayed unmatched. CDR1 and CDR2 from the germline V gene are LGHNT and FRNRAP. This CDR3 is built from 14 residues. The CDR3 region is CASEGTVSYNEQFF. CDR3 nucleotide sequence: TGTGCTAGTGAAGGGACAGTTTCCTACAATGAGCAGTTCTTC.